The 19 T cell receptor beta chains given below trace back to one sample, sequenced in a study of vaccination and CD4 T cells after COVID-19. Sequencing of DNA taken from cultured CD4+ T cells relied on the Oncomine TCR Beta short-read assay. One entry per CDR3 protein, called by TCRdb with MiXCR from the PCR reads. The table includes over 10,000 distinct CDR3 sequences, 50% to 70% detected once. Described treatment: roughly 10-day PBMC culture with coronavirus spike peptide pools or control peptides (ViraFEST assay). Their recognized antigens are unknown. The specimen was CD4+ T cells from blood, cultured in vitro. The receptor set was obtained from a human donor who had recovered from COVID-19.

The chain uses TRBV6-1 and TRBJ1-5, with TRBD1 matching 8 bases. Germline V gene sequence: CDR1 MNHNS, CDR2 SASEGT. V trimming: 5 bases; J trimming: 2 bases; junction bases outside the gene matches: 11. This CDR3 spans 17 amino acids. The CDR3 nucleotides read TGTGCCAGCAGTCCGGGAGGACAGGGCGGACGCAATCAGCCCCAGCATTTT. It yields the protein CASSPGGQGGRNQPQHF.

V gene TRBV5-1 combines with J gene TRBJ2-1; 10 bases fit TRBD2. The CDR3 has 15 amino acids. Per the germline V gene, CDR1 is SGHRS and CDR2 is YFSETQ. With V trimmed by 1 base and J by 4 bases, 2 bases remained unmatched. The CDR3 spells CASSLQLAGYNEQFF. DNA for the CDR3: TGCGCCAGCAGCTTGCAACTAGCGGGATACAATGAGCAGTTCTTC.

This clonotype has only a few counts. This chain links TRBV20-1 with TRBJ2-5, with D unresolved. V lost 3 bases to trimming and J lost 1 base, with 6 bases between them. There are 12 residues in the CDR3. CDR1 is DFQATT and CDR2 is SNEGSKA in the germline V gene (reference sequence). The CDR3 bases are TGCAGTGCTAGTCCTAGCCAAGAGACCCAGTACTTC. It encodes CSASPSQETQYF.

This clonotype was detected only a few times. V gene TRBV15 combines with J gene TRBJ2-5; weak D call: TRBD1 (6 bases). The germline V gene encodes CDR1 LNHNV and CDR2 YYDKDF (reference sequence). Deletions cut 2 bases from V and 2 bases from J, with 9 bases between. The CDR3 is 14 residues long. The CDR3 region has the DNA TGTGCCACCAGCAGACAAACAGGGCAAGAGACCCAGTACTTC. Its protein product is CATSRQTGQETQYF.

The genes are TRBV12-3 or TRBV12-4 and TRBJ2-5; D perhaps matches TRBD1 (5 bases). Trimming stripped 0 bases from V and 5 bases from J, with 10 bases between. The CDR3 consists of 14 residues. The CDR3 DNA is TGTGCCAGCAGTTTAGCAGGGGTTGGCGAGACCCAGTACTTC. It is translated as CASSLAGVGETQYF.

The chain carries TRBV20-1 and TRBJ2-3; a weak D match, TRBD2 (5 bases). Germline V gene sequence: CDR1 DFQATT, CDR2 SNEGSKA (reference sequence). V lost 3 bases to trimming and J lost 1 base, with 20 bases between them. The CDR3 length is 17 residues. CDR3 DNA: TGCAGTGCTAGTCACCAATCCGGGAACATTCGCACAGATACGCAGTATTTT. This gives the protein CSASHQSGNIRTDTQYF.

This clonotype was seen once. This sequence joins TRBV28 and TRBJ2-3, with D possibly matching TRBD1 (5 bases). The CDR3 spans 15 residues. Germline-derived CDR1 and CDR2 are MDHEN and SYDVKM. V was cut by 5 bases and J by 2 bases, with 14 bases left in between. The CDR3 sequence: CASSRRQQVTDTQYF. CDR3 DNA sequence: TGTGCCAGCAGTCGCAGACAGCAGGTCACAGATACGCAGTATTTT.

The rearrangement uses TRBV5-4 and TRBJ1-2; D not certain. Germline assignment: CDR1 SGHNT and CDR2 YYREEE (reference sequence). This CDR3 has 14 residues. V was trimmed by 1 base and J by 2 bases, leaving 9 bases between them. DNA of the CDR3: TGTGCCAGCAGCTTGTTTTCGGTAAACTATGGCTACACCTTC. Amino acid sequence: CASSLFSVNYGYTF. The full variable domain, rest sourced from reference TRBV5-4 and TRBJ1-2, is ETGVTQSPTHLIKTRGQQVTLRCSSQSGHNTVSWYQQALGQGPQFIFQYYREEENGRGNFPPRFSGLQFPNYSSELNVNALELDDSALYLCASSLFSVNYGYTFGSGTRLTVV.

This clonotype came up a few times. CDR3: CSARGQAGVYEQYF. The CDR3 DNA reads TGCAGTGCTAGGGGACAGGCTGGGGTCTACGAGCAGTACTTC. The chain employs TRBV20-1 and TRBJ2-7, with TRBD1 identical over 8 bases. J gave up 3 bases and V 3 bases, and 7 bases lay outside the gene matches. The germline gives CDR1 DFQATT, CDR2 SNEGSKA (reference sequence). The CDR3 covers 14 residues.

This clonotype was observed a few times. The genes are TRBV7-8 and TRBJ1-1, with a possible D match to TRBD1 (6 bases). Germline V CDR1 and CDR2: SGHVS, FQNEAQ. The CDR3 consists of 13 residues. The ends were cut back, 3 bases at V and 6 bases at J, with 11 bases in the middle. This CDR3 reads CASSFPGVAEAFF. CDR3 nucleotides: TGTGCCAGCAGCTTCCCAGGGGTCGCTGAAGCTTTCTTT.

The chain combines TRBV27 with TRBJ2-2; TRBD2 might be the D (6 bases). Per germline, CDR1 MNHEY and CDR2 SMNVEV (reference sequence). The CDR3 loop spans 16 amino acids. The V gene lost 8 bases and the J gene lost 1 base, with 17 bases spanning the gap. This CDR3 reads CASARSGSRNTGELFF. CDR3 DNA: TGTGCCAGCGCAAGGTCCGGGAGTCGGAACACCGGGGAGCTGTTTTTT.

The chain combines TRBV6-5 with TRBJ1-1; 10 bases are shared with TRBD1. Trimming took 2 bases from V and 1 from J; bases not matched to a gene: 4. The CDR3 is 16 residues long. Germline-derived CDR1 and CDR2 are MNHEY and SVGAGI. In DNA, the CDR3 is TGTGCCAGCAGTTACACGGGGACAGGGGCGAACACTGAAGCTTTCTTT. It specifies CASSYTGTGANTEAFF.

In this sample, this clonotype turned up a few times. The chain recombines TRBV7-2 with TRBJ2-3, with no clear D. The CDR3 is made up of 11 amino acids. CDR1 is SGHTA and CDR2 is FQGNSA in the germline V gene. V lost 2 bases and J lost 3, with 0 bases in between. The CDR3 coding sequence is TGTGCCAGCAGCTTAACAGATACGCAGTATTTT. Residues: CASSLTDTQYF.

This clonotype was seen a handful of times. The chain carries TRBV19 and TRBJ2-2, with D hard to call. This CDR3 is built from 13 residues. Between the trimmed V and J ends, which lost 4 bases and 0 bases, there was a span of 3 bases. Germline values: CDR1 LNHDA, CDR2 SQIVND (reference sequence). CDR3 region: CASSTTNTGELFF. The CDR3 coding sequence is TGTGCCAGTAGTACGACGAACACCGGGGAGCTGTTTTTT. Filled out from reference TRBV19 and TRBJ2-2, the complete variable domain reads DGGITQSPKYLFRKEGQNVTLSCEQNLNHDAMYWYRQDPGQGLRLIYYSQIVNDFQKGDIAEGYSVSREKKESFPLTVTSAQKNPTAFYLCASSTTNTGELFFGEGSRLTVL.

This clonotype has more than one count but fewer than ten. CDR3 bases: TGCAGTGCTCGTCCAGGACAGGGTTCACAGCCCCAGCATTTT. The encoded protein is CSARPGQGSQPQHF. The genes are TRBV20-1 and TRBJ1-5; 8 bases are shared with TRBD1. This CDR3 region has 14 residues. V dropped 5 bases and J dropped 7; count of bases not matched to a gene: 10. The V gene's germline CDR1 is DFQATT and CDR2 SNEGSKA (reference sequence).

The gene calls are TRBV20-1 and TRBJ2-3, with TRBD2 identical over 8 bases. The CDR3 is 14 amino acids. Germline V gene data show CDR1 as DFQATT and CDR2 as SNEGSKA (reference sequence). The V segment lost 1 base and the J segment 5 bases; nucleotides outside the gene matches: 5. As DNA, the CDR3 is TGCAGTGCTAGAGGAGCGGGAGAAGGAGATACGCAGTATTTT. This gives the protein CSARGAGEGDTQYF.

This chain joins TRBV6-4 and TRBJ2-6; D possibly corresponds to TRBD2 (5 bases). The CDR3 loop spans 14 amino acids. The ends were cut back, 7 bases at V and 4 bases at J, with 11 bases in the middle. Germline loops: CDR1 MRHNA, CDR2 SNTAGT. The CDR3 loop reads CASKEAAGANVLTF. In DNA form, the CDR3 reads TGTGCCAGCAAAGAAGCGGCGGGGGCCAACGTCCTGACTTTC.

This sequence joins TRBV20-1 and TRBJ2-2; a possible D gene is TRBD2 (6 bases). Germline CDR1 is DFQATT and CDR2 is SNEGSKA (reference sequence). This CDR3 comprises 18 residues. V was cut by 1 base and J by 0 bases, with 18 bases left in between. CDR3 nucleotides: TGCAGTGCTAGAGCCGCTTTTGGAGGGGTCGCGAACACCGGGGAGCTGTTTTTT. It is translated as CSARAAFGGVANTGELFF.

The gene calls are TRBV6-1 and TRBJ2-7; D may be TRBD2 (6 bases). The germline V and J ends were trimmed by 5 bases and 6 bases, with 17 bases remaining between them. The CDR3 runs 14 residues. Looked up from germline, CDR1 is MNHNS and CDR2 is SASEGT. In DNA, the CDR3 is TGTGCCAGCAGTAAACCGGGAGAAGCTTCCGAGCAGTACTTC. Protein sequence: CASSKPGEASEQYF.